The present T cell receptor beta chain was sequenced within a study of blood T cell repertoires in COVID-19. Study background: Samples came from the United States, Italy and Spain, spanning acute and convalescent COVID-19. From T cells, B-cell-depleted T cells, or PBMCs came the material, which was cDNA or gDNA.

The CDR3 is 11 residues long. Trimming stripped 7 bases from V and 4 bases from J, with 8 bases between. Germline values: CDR1 LNHDA, CDR2 SQIVND (reference sequence). As processed by the authors: The authors estimated nucleated cell counts from reference gene primer amplification. Assay used: immunoSEQ multiplex PCR; TCRdb lists only in-frame clones, some missing. That table furnishes V, J and clone size, whereas the DNA furnished D and trimming. The sample has just over 90,000 clones, under 90% seen once; the top ten hold about 1.5%. The specimen sequenced was peripheral blood. This chain links TRBV19 with TRBJ2-7; tentatively, D is TRBD2 (6 bases). The origin of this receptor is a human donor with active COVID-19. The donor label of this sample is uncertain. CDR3 region: CASKEGYEQYF. The DNA for the CDR3 is TGTGCCAGTAAGGAGGGATACGAGCAGTACTTC.